These 17 T cell receptor beta chains originate from one sample sequenced in a study of a mutant IDH1 vaccine in newly diagnosed glioma (dated by TCRdb to the early 2020s). The method was the immunoSEQ multiplex PCR assay. TCRdb stores this immuneACCESS table with in-frame sequences only. Part of the clones is absent; in the studies checked, under half of the shortfall reflects unresolved V genes, and no reason is known for the rest. This sample lists about 48,000 clones; 79% were detected once. 6.5% to 7.5% of the sample lies in the top ten. The label giving this sample's time point can be read as: week 35, safety follow-up. A 20-mer mutant IDH1 peptide at 300 micrograms in Montanide made up each vaccine dose, which was injected subcutaneously together with topical imiquimod. No cognate antigen is known for these TCRs. The sample was PBMCs, taken from a glioma patient whose treatment included an IDH1 peptide vaccine. All receptors come from a man aged 40-50 years with glioma.

The chain has TRBV2 and TRBJ2-1; D gene uncertain. Germline loops: CDR1 SNHLY, CDR2 FYNNEI. Deletions cut 4 bases from V and 4 bases from J, with 2 bases between. CDR3 length: 11 residues. The CDR3 DNA reads as TGTGCCAGCAGTGGATACAATGAGCAGTTCTTC. Its protein product is CASSGYNEQFF.

The chain is built from TRBV7-8 and TRBJ2-2; the match to TRBD2 covers 12 bases. In germline, CDR1 is SGHVS, CDR2 FQNEAQ. The CDR3 runs 19 residues. J lost 3 bases, V lost 3 bases, and 11 bases had no gene match. CDR3 sequence reads: CASSFPQLAGGRDTGELFF. The CDR3 coding sequence is TGTGCCAGCAGCTTTCCTCAACTAGCGGGGGGCCGGGACACCGGGGAGCTGTTTTTT. Full variable domain (outside the CDR3, taken from reference TRBV7-8 and TRBJ2-2): GAGVSQSPRYKVAKRGQDVALRCDPISGHVSLFWYQQALGQGPEFLTYFQNEAQLDKSGLPSDRFFAERPEGSVSTLKIQRTQQEDSAVYLCASSFPQLAGGRDTGELFFGEGSRLTVL.

A single count supports this clone. V usage is TRBV5-1 and J usage is TRBJ2-7; either TRBD1 or TRBD2 may supply D (6 bases each). The CDR3 has 17 residues. The germline V and J ends were trimmed by 5 bases and 4 bases, with 25 bases remaining between them. Germline CDR1 and CDR2: SGHRS and YFSETQ. In DNA form, the CDR3 reads TGCGCCAGCAGAATGTGGGACATCTACGGGACTCCATACGAGCAGTACTTC. Encoded protein: CASRMWDIYGTPYEQYF.

This clone was seen only once. The V call is TRBV7-8, the J call TRBJ1-5, with D perhaps matching TRBD1 (5 bases). Germline CDR1 SGHVS, CDR2 FQNEAQ. The CDR3 spans 15 residues. V lost 0 bases and J lost 7, with 13 bases in between. CDR3 nucleotides: TGTGCCAGCAGCTTAGCAGCCAGGGCGGGACAGCCCCAGCATTTT. It is translated as CASSLAARAGQPQHF.

Only a few counts were recorded for this clone. The genes are TRBV4-1 and TRBJ2-1; 7 bases align to TRBD2. Looked up from germline, CDR1 is MGHRA and CDR2 is YSYEKL. Trimming at V came to 0 bases and at J to 6 bases, leaving 2 bases not matched to a gene. The CDR3 covers 14 residues. The CDR3: CASSQDGTINEQFF. In DNA form, the CDR3 reads TGCGCCAGCAGCCAAGATGGGACTATCAATGAGCAGTTCTTC.

This CDR3 is CASSVVQAYQPQHF. For the CDR3, the DNA is TGTGCCAGCAGTGTCGTCCAAGCATACCAGCCCCAGCATTTT. The chain is built from TRBV2 and TRBJ1-5; D is uncertain. Germline CDR1 reads SNHLY; CDR2 reads FYNNEI. CDR3 length: 14 amino acids. Trimming removed 4 bases at V and 7 bases at J, with 14 bases between.

This clone was found a few times. The rearrangement uses TRBV5-1 and TRBJ1-2; TRBD1 agrees at 7 bases. The V and J ends lost 7 bases and 8 bases, in that order; junction bases with no gene match: 14. Germline CDR1 SGHRS, CDR2 YFSETQ. This CDR3 spans 14 amino acids. The CDR3 DNA sequence: TGCGCCAGCTCCCGGGACAGTTTGCTTGAGGGCTACACCTTC. Translation: CASSRDSLLEGYTF. The full variable domain, its missing parts supplied by reference TRBV5-1 and TRBJ1-2, is KAGVTQTPRYLIKTRGQQVTLSCSPISGHRSVSWYQQTPGQGLQFLFEYFSETQRNKGNFPGRFSGRQFSNSRSEMNVSTLELGDSALYLCASSRDSLLEGYTFGSGTRLTVV.

V usage is TRBV19 and J usage is TRBJ1-4, with a tentative D call TRBD1 (5 bases). The germline CDR1 and CDR2 sequences are LNHDA and SQIVND (reference sequence). The CDR3 is 14 residues long. The V end was cut by 6 bases, the J end by 3 bases, with 11 bases between. The CDR3 DNA is TGTGCCAGTAGCGGGGGTTTGTCTAATGAAAAACTGTTTTTT. It encodes CASSGGLSNEKLFF.

This clone was detected once. J is TRBJ2-7 and V is TRBV5-3; D remains ambiguous. TRBV5-3 is known as an ORF, though its function is uncertain. The ends were cut back, 0 bases at V and 5 bases at J, with 6 bases in the middle. The CDR3 has 12 residues. The CDR3 reads CARSLAWDEQYF. CDR3 DNA sequence: TGTGCCAGAAGCTTGGCCTGGGACGAGCAGTACTTC.

The chain carries TRBV5-4 and TRBJ1-2; weak D call: TRBD1 (5 bases). The CDR3 runs to 12 residues. The germline V and J ends were trimmed by 6 bases and 7 bases, with 13 bases remaining between them. Germline CDR1 reads SGHNT; CDR2 reads YYREEE (reference sequence). The CDR3 sequence is CASNSRGGGYTF. CDR3 nucleotides: TGTGCCAGCAATTCTCGGGGCGGTGGCTACACCTTC.

The chain combines TRBV21-1 with TRBJ2-7; TRBD1, as called in the table, went unchecked against the DNA. TRBV21-1 is recorded as a pseudogene. The CDR3 spans 19 residues. The DNA of the CDR3 is TGTGCCAGCAGCGAAGAGGTCCGAGCGAAGACAGGGACATCGGACGAGCAGTACTTC. Translated: CASSEEVRAKTGTSDEQYF.

The CDR3, as DNA: TGTGCCAGCAGAGACCCCAACTATGGCTACACCTTC. It yields the protein CASRDPNYGYTF. The chain has TRBV6-4 and TRBJ1-2; D remains unclear. CDR3 length: 12 amino acids. Trimming left V 6 bases short and J 2 bases short, with 7 bases between. Germline V lookup: CDR1 MRHNA, CDR2 SNTAGT.

The V gene is TRBV2, the J gene TRBJ2-7; D is unresolved. Germline V gene sequence: CDR1 SNHLY, CDR2 FYNNEI. This CDR3 region has 12 residues. The V end lost 1 base, the J end lost 6 bases, and 7 bases lay between the germline ends. The CDR3 protein is CASSEGVSEQYF. CDR3 bases: TGTGCCAGCAGTGAAGGGGTCAGCGAGCAGTACTTC.

The V call is TRBV7-9, the J call TRBJ1-6, with a possible D match to TRBD1 (5 bases). Germline V gene data show CDR1 as SEHNR and CDR2 as FQNEAQ (reference sequence). This CDR3 is built from 14 residues. V was pared by 0 bases and J by 7 bases, with 7 bases between. The CDR3: CASSLARENSPLHF. The CDR3 DNA is TGTGCCAGCAGCTTAGCCAGGGAAAATTCACCCCTCCACTTT. Full variable domain (remainder filled in from reference TRBV7-9 and TRBJ1-6): DTGVSQNPRHKITKRGQNVTFRCDPISEHNRLYWYRQTLGQGPEFLTYFQNEAQLEKSRLLSDRFSAERPKGSFSTLEIQRTEQGDSAMYLCASSLARENSPLHFGNGTRLTVT.

The J gene is TRBJ1-5, the V gene TRBV2, with a tentative D call TRBD1 (6 bases). The V gene's germline CDR1 is SNHLY and CDR2 FYNNEI. The CDR3 totals 13 residues. The ends were cut back, 11 bases at V and 3 bases at J, with 14 bases in the middle. The CDR3 reads CAGGRDINQPQHF. In DNA, the CDR3 is TGTGCCGGAGGCCGGGACATCAATCAGCCCCAGCATTTT.

This clone has only a few counts. The gene calls are TRBV5-4 and TRBJ1-2; no reliable D call. CDR1 SGHNT and CDR2 YYREEE come from the germline V gene (reference sequence). The CDR3 totals 13 residues. The V end lost 3 bases, the J end lost 8 bases, and 14 bases lay between the germline ends. The CDR3 here is CASSYGLAGGYTF. CDR3 bases: TGTGCCAGCAGCTACGGCCTGGCGGGGGGCTACACCTTC.

This clone has just a few counts. The rearrangement joins TRBV10-2 to TRBJ1-1; TRBD1 aligns across 9 bases. CDR3 length: 14 residues. Losses at the gene ends were 6 bases for V and 7 bases for J; bases not matched to a gene: 9. CDR1 and CDR2 from the germline V gene are WSHSY and SAAADI. CDR3 residues: CASSPQRGQGEAFF. The CDR3 DNA follows: TGCGCCAGCAGCCCCCAGAGGGGACAGGGTGAAGCTTTCTTT.